Listed below are T cell receptor beta chains from one sample, sequenced in a study of blood T cells in healthy people across ages. TCRdb reprocessed the 5' RACE reads via MiXCR and lists one record per CDR3 protein. Seen here are 500,000 to 700,000 distinct CDR3 sequences, 25% to 30% observed once, and the top ten hold around 14%. The specimen was blood. The receptors come from a woman older than 75 in good health. The CDR3 runs from the conserved cysteine through the conserved F or W. A D gene is named only where the DNA matches it firmly. Size values are once, few and many counts, or a class for expanded clones, and some rows have none.

cdr3_aa cdr3_nt j_call d_call v_call clone_size
CASSPSMSSGNTIYF TGCGCCAGCTCCCCAAGCATGAGCTCTGGAAACACCATATATTTT TRBJ1-3 . TRBV5-1 .
CASSSTGVGYEKLFF TGTGCCAGCAGCAGTACAGGGGTCGGGTATGAAAAACTGTTTTTT TRBJ1-4 TRBD1 TRBV7-2 .
CASSQDGQGETQYF TGTGCCAGCAGCCAAGATGGACAGGGGGAGACCCAGTACTTC TRBJ2-5 TRBD1 TRBV3-1 .
CSARDWPERSYEQYF TGCAGTGCTAGAGATTGGCCAGAGCGCTCCTACGAGCAGTACTTC TRBJ2-7 . TRBV20-1 many
CASSLPGIGQYF TGTGCCAGCAGTTTACCAGGGATCGGGCAGTATTTT TRBJ2-3 . TRBV12-3/TRBV12-4 .
CASSSRLGGPLTDTQYF TGTGCCAGCAGCTCGCGACTGGGGGGGCCCCTCACAGATACGCAGTATTTT TRBJ2-3 . TRBV7-2 .
CASSDEGQGAKGSTF TGTGCTAGCAGTGATGAGGGACAGGGGGCGAAGGGCTCCACCTTC TRBJ1-2 TRBD1 TRBV2 .
CASSAQQGASTDTPYF TGTGCCAGCAGCGCCCAACAGGGGGCAAGCACAGATACGCCGTATTTT TRBJ2-3 TRBD1 TRBV5-6 .
CASSPRGQVLSGANVLTF TGTGCCAGCAGCCCCCGGGGACAGGTGCTCTCTGGGGCCAACGTCCTGACTTTC TRBJ2-6 TRBD1 TRBV3-1 many
CASSAPGLVGTGELFF TGTGCCAGCAGCGCCCCAGGTTTGGTCGGCACCGGGGAGCTGTTTTTT TRBJ2-2 . TRBV7-2 .
CASRTTEFNTEAFF TGTGCCAGCAGAACGACAGAGTTCAACACTGAAGCTTTCTTT TRBJ1-1 . TRBV7-9 few
CASSLPPEHEQFF TGTGCCAGCAGCCTCCCCCCAGAACATGAGCAGTTCTTC TRBJ2-1 . TRBV3-1 .
CASSFREHSYEQYF TGTGCCAGCAGTTTTAGGGAACACTCCTACGAGCAGTACTTC TRBJ2-7 . TRBV28 .
CASSPQGATHEQYF TGTGCCAGCAGCCCCCAGGGGGCGACGCACGAGCAGTACTTC TRBJ2-7 TRBD1 TRBV7-9 many
CASRGVSTDTQYF TGTGCCAGTAGGGGGGTAAGCACAGATACGCAGTATTTT TRBJ2-3 . TRBV2 few
CSVEAETDYLGSYEQYF TGCAGCGTTGAGGCCGAGACGGACTATCTCGGGTCCTACGAGCAGTACTTC TRBJ2-7 . TRBV29-1 many
CASSVTASTDTQYF TGTGCCAGCAGCGTGACAGCTAGCACAGATACGCAGTATTTT TRBJ2-3 . TRBV9 many
CACPGQGALGEKLFF TGTGCCTGTCCGGGACAGGGGGCTCTGGGAGAAAAACTGTTTTTT TRBJ1-4 TRBD1 TRBV30 .
CASSHSGTGSFGYTF TGTGCCAGCAGTCATTCCGGGACAGGGAGTTTCGGCTACACCTTC TRBJ1-2 TRBD1 TRBV28 .
CATSRDFGEQYF TGTGCCACCAGCAGAGATTTCGGCGAGCAGTACTTC TRBJ2-7 . TRBV15 many
CSASGGATDTQYF TGCAGTGCTAGCGGGGGGGCGACAGATACGCAGTATTTT TRBJ2-3 TRBD2 TRBV20-1 many
CAGSLGLKETQYF TGTGCCGGCAGCTTAGGGCTCAAAGAGACCCAGTACTTC TRBJ2-5 . TRBV7-2 once
CASSTGRSSTDTQYF TGTGCCAGCAGCACCGGACGGTCTAGCACAGATACGCAGTATTTT TRBJ2-3 . TRBV5-5 many
CASSLRKLAGVRGYNEQFF TGTGCCAGCAGCTTAAGAAAACTAGCGGGAGTTAGGGGCTACAATGAGCAGTTCTTC TRBJ2-1 TRBD2 TRBV7-3 few
CASSLNGAGETQYF TGTGCCAGCAGCTTAAATGGGGCTGGCGAGACCCAGTACTTC TRBJ2-5 . TRBV7-3 many
CASSLAQAGCYGYTF TGTGCCAGCAGCTTAGCGCAGGCAGGGTGTTATGGCTACACCTTC TRBJ1-2 . TRBV7-9 .
CASSLTSGGFTDTQYF TGCGCCAGCAGCTTGACTAGCGGGGGTTTCACAGATACGCAGTATTTT TRBJ2-3 TRBD2 TRBV5-1 many
CAWSVGGMGEKLFF TGTGCCTGGAGTGTAGGTGGGATGGGGGAAAAACTGTTTTTT TRBJ1-4 . TRBV30 few
CASTLRQDHSNQPQHF TGTGCCAGCACTCTAAGACAGGACCATAGCAATCAGCCCCAGCATTTT TRBJ1-5 . TRBV6-5 many
CASSLRREERNQPQHF TGTGCCAGCAGCTTAAGAAGGGAGGAGCGCAATCAGCCCCAGCATTTT TRBJ1-5 . TRBV7-8 many
CASTSWMETQYF TGTGCCAGCACCTCTTGGATGGAGACCCAGTACTTC TRBJ2-5 . TRBV5-8 many
CAGGGQGFYEQYF TGTGCAGGGGGTGGACAGGGGTTCTACGAGCAGTACTTC TRBJ2-7 TRBD1 TRBV28 many
CSAKDSRDRGNYGYTF TGCAGTGCTAAAGACAGCCGGGACAGGGGCAACTATGGCTACACCTTC TRBJ1-2 TRBD1 TRBV20-1 .
CASSLRGGGGGQPQHF TGTGCCAGCAGCTTAAGGGGGGGCGGGGGCGGTCAGCCCCAGCATTTT TRBJ1-5 . TRBV7-8 .
CASSPGRGGTYNSPLHF TGTGCCAGCAGCCCGGGCCGTGGGGGGACCTATAATTCACCCCTCCACTTT TRBJ1-6 . TRBV11-2 few
CASSSSWTEAFF TGTGCCAGCAGCTCCTCTTGGACTGAAGCTTTCTTT TRBJ1-1 . TRBV7-9 .
CASSRHGGGTTDTQYF TGTGCCAGCAGCCGCCATGGCGGGGGGACCACAGATACGCAGTATTTT TRBJ2-3 TRBD2 TRBV3-1 many
CASSPKAGASGRDTQYF TGTGCCAGCAGTCCCAAGGCGGGGGCCTCCGGGAGAGATACGCAGTATTTT TRBJ2-3 . TRBV7-2 many
CASSYSGAGSAYEQYF TGTGCCAGCAGTTACTCGGGAGCGGGGTCCGCCTACGAGCAGTACTTC TRBJ2-7 TRBD2 TRBV6-2/TRBV6-3 many
CASGGQPETQYF TGTGCCAGCGGGGGACAGCCGGAGACCCAGTACTTC TRBJ2-5 TRBD1 TRBV7-2 many
CASSLLGPSYEQYF TGTGCCAGCAGCTTACTTGGGCCTTCCTACGAGCAGTACTTC TRBJ2-7 . TRBV7-9 .
CATSGTGTGSAQFF TGTGCCACCAGTGGAACCGGGACAGGGTCGGCGCAGTTCTTC TRBJ2-1 TRBD1 TRBV7-9 .